The present T cell receptor beta chain was sequenced within a study of cytomegalovirus exposure and HLA in healthy donors listed by TCRdb under 2017. Study-level background: An earlier analysis of several hundred of the donors reported about 260 Gb of sequence data and around 110 million unique TCR beta sequences obtained from about 200 million T cells. An early release that covered approximately 600 HLA-typed donors contained approximately 300 gigabases of sequencing data and 75 million to 100 million unique TCR sequences. Of the roughly 400 genotyped donors, about 80% fell in the genetic ancestry cluster associated with self-reported Caucasian donors. The aim of the study was to test whether cataloging public T cell receptors could identify signatures of past pathogen exposure. The T cell repertoires of several hundred subjects were profiled by immunosequencing and related to cytomegalovirus serostatus. A separate validation cohort of 100 to 150 different subjects was used in addition to the roughly 700-subject first cohort. To predict cytomegalovirus infection status, the study brought together high-throughput TCR immunosequencing, statistical association of individual TCRs with disease status, and machine learning. In a later analysis, previously published TCR beta repertoires from several hundred donors were re-analyzed and high-resolution HLA genotyping was added so that TCR occurrence patterns could be studied. Rather than drawing on any new phenotypic data, the later analysis identified candidate immune exposures from TCR beta sequences and the way those sequences occurred across donors. An earlier analysis of several hundred of the donors applied high-throughput TCR beta sequencing to assess whether each TCR beta V gene segment acted as functional or pseudogenic. Donor age, sex, ethnicity and CMV serostatus were compiled together with the repertoire data. A later genetic analysis took genome-wide SNP genotypes for about 55% of the 666 donors and used that subset as a discovery cohort. All discovery cohort repertoires had been generated using a single sequencing platform. Both class I and class II loci were covered by HLA typing, at four-digit resolution. The number of typed donors differed by locus: about 620-640 for A, B, C, DRB1 and DQB1; 522 for DQA1; 606 for DPA1; and roughly 470 for DPB1. Five DR-DQ haplotypes were handled as single units for association and clustering, since linkage in the cohort was strong. On average, 235,054 unique TCR beta nucleotide sequences were sequenced per donor among 398 genotyped donors of the cohort, with roughly a sixth of those sequences being non-productive. What the research found in general, with its limitations: Linkage disequilibrium might explain the correlated functional status among segregating V segments, but an unknown experimental factor could not be excluded. The study listed 150 to 200 TCR beta chains as associated with cytomegalovirus. Some IMGT-functional V segments, including TRBV6-2 and TRBV6-3, could not be distinguished by the 87-base-pair reads and were therefore excluded. Most TCR sequences were observed very rarely across donors, whereas some public TCRs were present in many individuals. A later analysis found that most CMV-associated TCR beta chains appeared HLA-restricted, with HLA associations seemingly driven largely by CMV exposure. CMV serostatus was the only immune exposure information available for the cohort. A further reported finding was that TCR beta sequences accurately predicted the HLA-A and HLA-B alleles for most subjects in the first cohort. According to the authors, the approach could potentially be generalized to other disease states and immunological phenotypes. A cluster of highly shared sequence variants was judged likely to be a technical artifact of the sequencing pipeline. In vitro tests confirmed that a few of the cytomegalovirus-associated TCR beta chains recognize cytomegalovirus antigens. Because some donors lacked HLA typing at each locus, the association tests relied only on the typed subset. A later analysis associated about 17,000 TCR beta sequences with specific HLA alleles at a false discovery rate of 0.05. In a later analysis, TCR association rates were found to vary across HLA loci, with the most associated TCRs seen for DRB1 alleles and the fewest for HLA-C alleles. Only TCR beta chains were sequenced in this cohort, and the absence of alpha or paired-chain data limited detectable features. In a later analysis, HLA-associated TCR beta chains were found to be more clonally expanded and to have lower generation probabilities than equally common non-associated chains. According to a later genetic analysis, donors in an Asian-associated ancestry cluster had fewer N-insertions in productive TCRs than the roughly 700-donor mean. The earlier analysis of almost 600 of the donors excluded some 15 rarely observed V segments, including chromosome 9 orphons, because counts were too low. Roughly uniform sequencing depth across donors was assumed in presence/absence analyses, although this assumption may not hold. Strong co-occurrence of HLA alleles, especially DR and DQ, made assigning TCR associations to individual alleles difficult. In an earlier analysis of some 500 of the donors, most TCR beta V segments were observed in productive rearrangements about 87% or about 30% of the time, broadly matching IMGT annotations. In a later genetic analysis, a missense DCLRE1C variant was associated with V-gene and J-gene trimming of TCR beta chains, and the association was replicated in an independent cohort. Several of the top co-occurrence clusters appeared to be linked to parvovirus B19, influenza, CMV and Epstein-Barr virus, according to a later analysis. The classifier was reported to diagnose cytomegalovirus status with high specificity and sensitivity in both the original cohort and the validation cohort.

Library prep was done by the immunoSEQ multiplex PCR assay. The multiplex PCR relied on a mix of 60 forward primers for TCR Vbeta segments and 13 reverse primers for TCR Jbeta segments. The CDR3 region of rearranged TCR beta genes was amplified from genomic DNA with a multiplex PCR assay. Amplified TCR beta libraries were sequenced as 87-base-pair reads on the Illumina HiSeq System. The source study handled its data this way. Across the roughly 600 repertoires, a later analysis counted 80 million or so unique TCR beta chains, some 11 million of which were shared by at least two donors. Raw reads were error-corrected and collapsed into unique sequences with a nearest-neighbor algorithm that merged closely related sequences to remove PCR and sequencing errors. CDR3 sequences were aligned to IMGT reference sequences to assign V, D and J gene segments. For a sequence to be retained, a match of at least six nucleotides was required to both a V gene segment and a J gene segment. A rearrangement counted as productive if the CDR3 had no stop codons and remained in frame with V and J, and every other rearrangement counted as non-productive. CDR3 was defined by IMGT convention, running from the second conserved V-encoded cysteine to the conserved J-encoded phenylalanine. Sequences without an unambiguous match to a single V gene segment were excluded from the earlier analysis of 500 to 700 of the donors. In an earlier analysis of about 590 of the donors, a V segment was called functional when productive rearrangements were above 56.7%, and segregating when the standard deviation between donors exceeded 5%. A statistical classification framework was built for diagnosing cytomegalovirus status from the catalog of TCR beta chain sequences. In a later analysis, TCR nucleotide sequences were compared against IMGT/GENE-DB human TR gene sequences so that V and J genes could be assigned. In a later analysis, CDR3 sequences and most-parsimonious VDJ recombination scenarios were assigned using the TCRdist pipeline. A later analysis defined each TCR beta chain by its CDR3 amino acid sequence plus V-gene family, and excluded reads lacking a unique V-gene family. In a later analysis, several hundred highly shared, low-generation-probability nucleotide sequences were removed to address suspected cross-contamination and a sequencing artifact. For each public chain, a later analysis derived a clonal expansion index from normalized ranks of inferred template counts within each repertoire. A later analysis computed generation probabilities with a VDJ recombination model fitted to out-of-frame rearrangements, and checked the results against IGoR. In a later analysis, TCR-TCR, TCR-HLA and TCR-CMV co-occurrence was scored with hypergeometric tests, and a repertoire-size bias correction was applied to TCR pairs. False discovery rates were estimated in a later analysis by permuting HLA or CMV assignments 20 times. A later analysis grouped co-occurring TCRs with DBSCAN, adding TCRdist sequence similarity when clustering within HLA-allele-positive subsets. Repertoires with fewer than 30,000 or more than 120,000 public chains, plus five repertoires with anomalous nucleotide sharing, were excluded from co-occurrence clustering. TCRdb took this table from immuneACCESS and kept in-frame rearrangements with V and J called. Such tables lack part of the clones; where checked against another copy, unresolved V genes explain under half of the gap, and the rest is unexplained. The V and J calls and clone size were taken over from that table, and D and trimming were inferred from the DNA. For this sample there are about 120,000 clones; roughly 78% appear just once. The ten most abundant clones make up roughly a tenth of the sample.

The cohort comprised 666 healthy bone marrow donors. Cohort members were all nominally healthy when sampled, although unrecorded immune exposures were likely present. The donor was CMV seropositive and was included in the group of around 300 seropositive cohort members. Each donor provided a peripheral blood sample, and peripheral blood mononuclear cells were used for TCR beta sequencing. The Qiagen DNeasy Blood Extraction Kit was used to extract genomic DNA from the blood cell samples. The CDR3 contains 13 residues, cysteine and phenylalanine counted. Only the CDR3 DNA stays, 39 bases, in frame from base 1. Cut back by 2 bases and 2 bases, the V and J ends lie 6 bases apart. CDR1 is given as SGHVS and CDR2 as FNYEAQ, both from the germline V gene. This clone was observed a handful of times. What antigen it recognizes has not been identified. No much larger clonotype is one base removed from it; base qualities were not supplied.

Sequencing input: PBMCs. The origin of this receptor is a man aged 25-40 years in good health and CMV-seropositive. The V and J segments used are TRBV7-6 and TRBJ2-5; the D gene assignment is ambiguous. The CDR3 loop reads CASSLNRQETQYF. The DNA sequence follows: TGTGCCAGCAGCTTAAATCGTCAAGAGACCCAGTACTTC.